This T cell receptor (beta chain) was documented in a study of blood T cells in healthy people across ages. Together with a sample-barcoded 5' primer, a J-beta primer mix was included in a second PCR lasting about 7 to 11 cycles. TCRdb processed the 5' RACE reads anew with MiXCR; each CDR3 protein has one entry. This sample yields 800,000 or so distinct CDR3 sequences, of which around 62% are seen a single time; about a quarter belongs to the top ten. The source of this sequence is a man aged 25-45 years in good health. Sequenced sample: blood.

In DNA, the CDR3 is TGCAGTGCTGTTCAGGGACAGGGGGCCTACGAGCAGTACTTC. Translated: CSAVQGQGAYEQYF. V and J are TRBV20-1 and TRBJ2-7; 11 bases are shared with TRBD1. The germline CDR1 and CDR2 sequences are DFQATT and SNEGSKA (reference sequence). The trim removed 5 bases at V and 2 bases at J, leaving 5 bases unmatched. The CDR3 is made up of 14 amino acids.